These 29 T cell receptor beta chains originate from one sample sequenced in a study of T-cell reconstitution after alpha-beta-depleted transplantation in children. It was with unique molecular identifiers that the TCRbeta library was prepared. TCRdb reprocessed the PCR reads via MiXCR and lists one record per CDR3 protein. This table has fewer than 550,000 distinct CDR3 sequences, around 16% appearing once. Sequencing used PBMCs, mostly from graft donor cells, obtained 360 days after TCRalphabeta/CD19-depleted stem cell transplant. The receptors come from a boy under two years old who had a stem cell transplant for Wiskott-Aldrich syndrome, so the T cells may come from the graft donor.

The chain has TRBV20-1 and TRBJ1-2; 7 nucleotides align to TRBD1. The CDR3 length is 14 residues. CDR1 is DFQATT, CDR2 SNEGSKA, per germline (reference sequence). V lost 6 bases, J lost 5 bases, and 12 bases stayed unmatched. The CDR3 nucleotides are TGCAGTGCGGAAGCGCGGGCAGGGGGGTATGGCTACACCTTC. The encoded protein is CSAEARAGGYGYTF.

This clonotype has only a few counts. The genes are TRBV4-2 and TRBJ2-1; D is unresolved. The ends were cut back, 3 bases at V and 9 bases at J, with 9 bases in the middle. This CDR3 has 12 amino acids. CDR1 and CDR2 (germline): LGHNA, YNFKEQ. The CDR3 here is CASSHSPGEQFF. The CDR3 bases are TGTGCCAGCAGCCACTCCCCGGGTGAGCAGTTCTTC.

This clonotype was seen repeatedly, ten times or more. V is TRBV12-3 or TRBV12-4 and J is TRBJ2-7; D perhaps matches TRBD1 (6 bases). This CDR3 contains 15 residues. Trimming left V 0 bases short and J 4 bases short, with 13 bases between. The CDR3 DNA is TGTGCCAGCAGTTTAGCCGCAGGGGTGTCGTACGAGCAGTACTTC. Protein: CASSLAAGVSYEQYF.

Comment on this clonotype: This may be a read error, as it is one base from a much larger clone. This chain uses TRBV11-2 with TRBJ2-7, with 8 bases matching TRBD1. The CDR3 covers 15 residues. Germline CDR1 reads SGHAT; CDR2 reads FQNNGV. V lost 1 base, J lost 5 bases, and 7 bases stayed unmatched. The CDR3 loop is CASSLVWTGSHEQYF. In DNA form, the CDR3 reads TGTGCCAGCAGCTTAGTTTGGACAGGGTCCCACGAGCAGTACTTC.

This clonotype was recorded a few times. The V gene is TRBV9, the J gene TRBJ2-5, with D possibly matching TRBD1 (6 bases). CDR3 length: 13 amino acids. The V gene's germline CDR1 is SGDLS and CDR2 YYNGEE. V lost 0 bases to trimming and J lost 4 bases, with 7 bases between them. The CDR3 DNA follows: TGTGCCAGCAGCGTAGGAGGGGGAGAGACCCAGTACTTC. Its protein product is CASSVGGGETQYF.

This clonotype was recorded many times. The CDR3 DNA sequence: TGCAGCGGTTTGACTAGCAATGAGCAGTTCTTC. Amino acid sequence: CSGLTSNEQFF. The chain has TRBV29-1 and TRBJ2-1; possibly TRBD2 for D (6 bases). CDR1 is SQVTM and CDR2 is ANQGSEA in the germline V gene. V was cut by 7 bases and J by 6 bases, with 10 bases left in between. This CDR3 contains 11 residues.

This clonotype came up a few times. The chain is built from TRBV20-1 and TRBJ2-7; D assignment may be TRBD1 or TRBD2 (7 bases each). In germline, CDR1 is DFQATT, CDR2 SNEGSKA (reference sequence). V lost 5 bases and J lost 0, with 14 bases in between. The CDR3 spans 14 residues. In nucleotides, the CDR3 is TGCAGTGCTTTAGACAGGGAGGGCTCCTACGAGCAGTACTTC. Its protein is CSALDREGSYEQYF.

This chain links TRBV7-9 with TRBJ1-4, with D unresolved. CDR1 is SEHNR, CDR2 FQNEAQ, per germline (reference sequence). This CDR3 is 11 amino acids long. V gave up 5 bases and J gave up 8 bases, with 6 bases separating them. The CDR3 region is CASSRIEKLFF. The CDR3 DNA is TGTGCCAGCAGCCGAATCGAAAAACTGTTTTTT.

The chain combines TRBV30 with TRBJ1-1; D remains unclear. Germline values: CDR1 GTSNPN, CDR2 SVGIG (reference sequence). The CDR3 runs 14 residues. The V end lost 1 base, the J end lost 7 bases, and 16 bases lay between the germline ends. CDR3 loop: CAWSEKAGAHEAFF. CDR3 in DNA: TGTGCCTGGAGTGAAAAGGCGGGTGCGCATGAAGCTTTCTTT.

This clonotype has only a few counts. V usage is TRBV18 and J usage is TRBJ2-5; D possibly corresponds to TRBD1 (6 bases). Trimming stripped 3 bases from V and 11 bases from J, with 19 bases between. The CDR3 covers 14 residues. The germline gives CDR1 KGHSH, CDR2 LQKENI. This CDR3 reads CASSPKQGSSRQYF. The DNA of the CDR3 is TGTGCCAGCTCACCTAAACAGGGTTCCTCCCGACAGTACTTC.

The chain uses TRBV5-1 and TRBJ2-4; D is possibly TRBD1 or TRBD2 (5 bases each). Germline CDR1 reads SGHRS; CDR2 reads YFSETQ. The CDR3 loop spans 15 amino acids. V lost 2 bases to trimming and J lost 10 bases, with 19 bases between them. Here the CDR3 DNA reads TGCGCCAGCAGCTTTCAGGGACCGGGTGAACCGATTCAGTACTTC. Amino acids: CASSFQGPGEPIQYF.

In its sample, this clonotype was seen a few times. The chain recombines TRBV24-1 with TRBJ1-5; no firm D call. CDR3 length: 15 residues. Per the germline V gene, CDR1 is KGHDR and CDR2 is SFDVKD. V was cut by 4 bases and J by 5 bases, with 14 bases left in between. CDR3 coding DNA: TGTGCCACCAGTGACTCGAGTATGCCCGATCAGCCCCAGCATTTT. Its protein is CATSDSSMPDQPQHF.

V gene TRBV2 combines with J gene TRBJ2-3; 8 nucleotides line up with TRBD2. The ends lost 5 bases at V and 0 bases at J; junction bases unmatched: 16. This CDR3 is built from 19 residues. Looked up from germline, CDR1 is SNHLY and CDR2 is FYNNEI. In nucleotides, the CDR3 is TGTGCCAGCAGTCAAGAGCGGGAGTACGGGTTCGGAAGCACAGATACGCAGTATTTT. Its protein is CASSQEREYGFGSTDTQYF.

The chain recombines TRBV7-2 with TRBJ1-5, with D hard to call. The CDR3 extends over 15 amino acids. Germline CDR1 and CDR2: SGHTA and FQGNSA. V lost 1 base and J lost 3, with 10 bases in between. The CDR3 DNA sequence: TGTGCCAGCAGCTTAGGTCAACGGTTCAATCAGCCCCAGCATTTT. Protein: CASSLGQRFNQPQHF.

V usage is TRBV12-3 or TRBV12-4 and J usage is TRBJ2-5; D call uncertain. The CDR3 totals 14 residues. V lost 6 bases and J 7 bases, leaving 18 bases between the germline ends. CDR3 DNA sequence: TGTGCCAGCAGCGCCGGCCCGATTGACGGGACCCAGTACTTC. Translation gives CASSAGPIDGTQYF.

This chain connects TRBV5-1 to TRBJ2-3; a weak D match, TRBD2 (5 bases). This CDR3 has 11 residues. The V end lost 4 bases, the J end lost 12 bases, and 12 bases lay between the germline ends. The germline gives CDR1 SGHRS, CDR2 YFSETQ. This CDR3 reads CASSKDFQQYF. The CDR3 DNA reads TGCGCCAGCAGCAAGGACTTCCAACAGTATTTT.

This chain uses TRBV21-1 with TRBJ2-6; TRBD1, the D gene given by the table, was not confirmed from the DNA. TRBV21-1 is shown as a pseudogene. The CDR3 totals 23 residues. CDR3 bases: TGTGCCAGCAGCAAAGTTTGGATTAACCAAGACCGGGACCGCAACTCTGGGGCCAACGTCCTGACTTTC. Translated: CASSKVWINQDRDRNSGANVLTF.

CDR3: CASSFKEASLMADTQYF. The DNA for the CDR3 is TGTGCCAGCAGTTTCAAAGAGGCCAGTTTAATGGCAGATACGCAGTATTTT. V usage is TRBV12-3 or TRBV12-4 and J usage is TRBJ2-3; the D is unclear. Trimming left V 3 bases short and J 4 bases short, with 20 bases between. This CDR3 is 17 amino acids long.

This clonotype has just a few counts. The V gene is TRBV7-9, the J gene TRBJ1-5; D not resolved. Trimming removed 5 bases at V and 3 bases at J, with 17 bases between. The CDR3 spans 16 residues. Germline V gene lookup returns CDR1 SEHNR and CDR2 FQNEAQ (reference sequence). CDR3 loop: CASSSSPRPYNQPQHF. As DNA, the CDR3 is TGTGCCAGCAGCAGCTCACCCCGACCGTACAATCAGCCCCAGCATTTT. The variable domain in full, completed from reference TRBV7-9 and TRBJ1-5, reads DTGVSQNPRHKITKRGQNVTFRCDPISEHNRLYWYRQTLGQGPEFLTYFQNEAQLEKSRLLSDRFSAERPKGSFSTLEIQRTEQGDSAMYLCASSSSPRPYNQPQHFGDGTRLSIL.

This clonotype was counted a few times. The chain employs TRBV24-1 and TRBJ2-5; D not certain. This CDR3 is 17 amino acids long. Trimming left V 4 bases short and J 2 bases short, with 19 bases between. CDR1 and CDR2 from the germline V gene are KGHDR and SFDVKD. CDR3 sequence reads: CATSERERAAGQETQYF. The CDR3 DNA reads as TGTGCCACCAGTGAACGAGAGCGAGCCGCAGGTCAAGAGACCCAGTACTTC.

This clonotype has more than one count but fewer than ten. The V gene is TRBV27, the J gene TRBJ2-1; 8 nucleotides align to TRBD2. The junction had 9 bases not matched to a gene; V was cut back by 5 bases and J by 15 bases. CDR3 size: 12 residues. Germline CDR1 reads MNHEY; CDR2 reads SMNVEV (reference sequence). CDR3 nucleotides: TGTGCCAGCAGTCAAAAAGCGGGAGTTCTGTTCTTC. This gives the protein CASSQKAGVLFF.

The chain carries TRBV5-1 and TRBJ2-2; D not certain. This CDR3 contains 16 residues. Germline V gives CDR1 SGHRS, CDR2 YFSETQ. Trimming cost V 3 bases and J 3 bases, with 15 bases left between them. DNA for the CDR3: TGCGCCAGCAGCTACGGATTCCGTCGGGACACCGGGGAGCTGTTTTTT. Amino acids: CASSYGFRRDTGELFF. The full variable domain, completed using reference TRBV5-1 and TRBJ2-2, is KAGVTQTPRYLIKTRGQQVTLSCSPISGHRSVSWYQQTPGQGLQFLFEYFSETQRNKGNFPGRFSGRQFSNSRSEMNVSTLELGDSALYLCASSYGFRRDTGELFFGEGSRLTVL.

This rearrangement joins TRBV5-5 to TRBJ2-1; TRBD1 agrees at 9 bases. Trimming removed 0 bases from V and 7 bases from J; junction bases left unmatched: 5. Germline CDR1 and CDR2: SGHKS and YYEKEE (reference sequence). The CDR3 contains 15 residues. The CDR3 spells CASSLVPDRGNEQFF. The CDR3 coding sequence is TGTGCCAGCAGCTTGGTGCCGGACAGGGGTAATGAGCAGTTCTTC.

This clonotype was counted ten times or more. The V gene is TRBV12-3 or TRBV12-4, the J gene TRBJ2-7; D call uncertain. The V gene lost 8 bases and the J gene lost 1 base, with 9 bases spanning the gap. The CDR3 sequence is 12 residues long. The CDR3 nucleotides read TGTGCCAGCGGGGTAGTATCCTACGAGCAGTACTTC. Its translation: CASGVVSYEQYF.

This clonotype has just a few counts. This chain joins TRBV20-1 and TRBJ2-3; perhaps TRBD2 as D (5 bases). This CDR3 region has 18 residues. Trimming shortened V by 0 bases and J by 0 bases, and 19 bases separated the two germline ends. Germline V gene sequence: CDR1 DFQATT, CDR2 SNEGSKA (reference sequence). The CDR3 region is CSARDGVGWEWSTDTQYF. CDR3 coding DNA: TGCAGTGCTAGAGATGGCGTGGGCTGGGAGTGGAGCACAGATACGCAGTATTTT.

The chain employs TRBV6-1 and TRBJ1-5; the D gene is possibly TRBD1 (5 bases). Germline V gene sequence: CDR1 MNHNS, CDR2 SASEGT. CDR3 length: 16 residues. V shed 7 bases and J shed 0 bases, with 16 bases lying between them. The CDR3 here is CASKYEDSNSNQPQHF. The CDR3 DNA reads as TGTGCCAGCAAGTATGAAGACAGCAATAGCAATCAGCCCCAGCATTTT.

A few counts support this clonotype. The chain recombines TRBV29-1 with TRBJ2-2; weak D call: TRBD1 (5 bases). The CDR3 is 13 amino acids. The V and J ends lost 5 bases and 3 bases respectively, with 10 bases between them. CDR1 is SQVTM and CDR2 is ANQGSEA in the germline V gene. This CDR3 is CSVLTAYTGELFF. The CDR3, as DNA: TGCAGCGTTCTGACAGCCTACACCGGGGAGCTGTTTTTT.

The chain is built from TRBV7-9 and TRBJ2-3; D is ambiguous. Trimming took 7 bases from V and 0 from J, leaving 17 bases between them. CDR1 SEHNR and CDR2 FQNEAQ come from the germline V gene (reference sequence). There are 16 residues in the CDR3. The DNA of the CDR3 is TGTGCCAGCACCCCTAGGATGACAACTAGCACAGATACGCAGTATTTT. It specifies CASTPRMTTSTDTQYF. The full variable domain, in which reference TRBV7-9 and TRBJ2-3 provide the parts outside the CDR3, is DTGVSQNPRHKITKRGQNVTFRCDPISEHNRLYWYRQTLGQGPEFLTYFQNEAQLEKSRLLSDRFSAERPKGSFSTLEIQRTEQGDSAMYLCASTPRMTTSTDTQYFGPGTRLTVL.

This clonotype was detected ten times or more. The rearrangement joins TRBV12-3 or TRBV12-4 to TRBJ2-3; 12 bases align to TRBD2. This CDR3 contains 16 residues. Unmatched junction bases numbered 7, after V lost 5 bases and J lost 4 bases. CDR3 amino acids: CASSTPPSGRADTQYF. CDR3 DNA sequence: TGTGCCAGCAGTACCCCCCCTAGCGGGAGGGCAGATACGCAGTATTTT.